These 20 T cell receptor beta chains were sequenced from one sample in a study of PD-1 blockade in mismatch repair-deficient tumors. Measured with immunoSEQ multiplex PCR; TCRdb has only the in-frame clones, and not every one. The table lists tens of thousands of clones, about 88% of them singletons, with approximately 3.1% in the top ten. The specimen comprised PBMCs, sampled before pembrolizumab treatment. The receptors stem from an adult with mismatch repair-deficient cancer.

J is TRBJ2-3 and V is TRBV5-1, with 7 bases aligning to TRBD2. Germline V gene data show CDR1 as SGHRS and CDR2 as YFSETQ. V dropped 5 bases and J dropped 0; count of bases not matched to a gene: 0. CDR3 size: 13 residues. DNA of the CDR3: TGCGCCAGCAGGACTAGCAGCACAGATACGCAGTATTTT. Its protein product is CASRTSSTDTQYF.

J is TRBJ1-5 and V is TRBV5-1; possibly TRBD1 for D (6 bases). CDR1 is SGHRS, CDR2 YFSETQ, per germline. V lost 2 bases, J lost 5 bases, and 14 bases lay in between. This CDR3 contains 15 residues. The CDR3 is CASSFSSGGDQPQHF. DNA for the CDR3: TGCGCCAGCAGCTTTTCGTCTGGGGGCGATCAGCCCCAGCATTTT.

The rearrangement links TRBV28 to TRBJ2-7; TRBD1 matches 8 bases. After removal of 10 bases from V and 3 bases from J, the junction contained 14 bases not matched to a gene. The CDR3 totals 15 residues. The germline V gene has CDR1 MDHEN and CDR2 SYDVKM. The CDR3, as DNA: TGTGCCACAACGGGAACCGGGACAGGATTCTACGAGCAGTACTTC. Translating it yields CATTGTGTGFYEQYF.

The rearrangement links TRBV19 to TRBJ1-1; D is ambiguous. The CDR3 consists of 14 residues. In germline, CDR1 is LNHDA, CDR2 SQIVND (reference sequence). V was clipped by 6 bases and J by 1 base, with 12 bases between them. In DNA, the CDR3 is TGTGCCAGTAGGAGGCACGGCGGGAACACTGAAGCTTTCTTT. Translating it yields CASRRHGGNTEAFF.

The chain couples TRBV28 to TRBJ1-1, with 9 bases matching TRBD1. Unmatched junction bases numbered 9, after V lost 6 bases and J lost 4 bases. Germline CDR1 reads MDHEN; CDR2 reads SYDVKM. The CDR3 covers 15 residues. The CDR3 nucleotides are TGTGCCAGCAGGATACCACAGGGGGCAGGCACTGAAGCTTTCTTT. Amino acid sequence: CASRIPQGAGTEAFF.

V usage is TRBV29-1 and J usage is TRBJ2-7; D may be TRBD1 (5 bases). The germline CDR1 and CDR2 sequences are SQVTM and ANQGSEA. The CDR3 length is 14 residues. Deletions cut 6 bases from V and 0 bases from J, with 15 bases between. For the CDR3, the DNA is TGCAGCGTCACAGGCGCCAGTGGCTCCTACGAGCAGTACTTC. It yields the protein CSVTGASGSYEQYF.

The chain recombines TRBV9 with TRBJ2-1; 8 nucleotides line up with TRBD1. The germline gives CDR1 SGDLS, CDR2 YYNGEE. This CDR3 contains 14 residues. Trimming cost V 4 bases and J 5 bases; bases outside gene matches: 5. Here the CDR3 reads CASSPQGADNEQFF. In nucleotides, the CDR3 is TGTGCCAGCAGCCCCCAGGGGGCGGACAATGAGCAGTTCTTC.

V usage is TRBV5-1 and J usage is TRBJ2-6; D might be TRBD2 (5 bases). The CDR3 runs 15 residues. The V and J ends lost 2 bases and 1 base respectively, with 7 bases between them. Germline assignment: CDR1 SGHRS and CDR2 YFSETQ. The CDR3 protein is CASSLQRSGANVLTF. The DNA of the CDR3 is TGCGCCAGCAGCTTACAGCGGTCTGGGGCCAACGTCCTGACTTTC.

This clone was seen just once. This chain joins TRBV28 and TRBJ1-1, with no clear D. The germline gives CDR1 MDHEN, CDR2 SYDVKM. There are 12 residues in the CDR3. V lost 10 bases to trimming and J lost 3 bases, with 12 bases between them. This CDR3 is CATQLRDTEAFF. The CDR3, as DNA: TGTGCCACCCAACTGAGGGACACTGAAGCTTTCTTT.

The chain has TRBV27 and TRBJ1-5; D ambiguous. CDR1 MNHEY and CDR2 SMNVEV come from the germline V gene (reference sequence). This CDR3 is 14 amino acids long. Trimming shortened V by 5 bases and J by 0 bases, and 8 bases separated the two germline ends. The CDR3 reads CASSRAGSNQPQHF. The CDR3 DNA sequence: TGTGCCAGCAGTAGGGCGGGTAGCAATCAGCCCCAGCATTTT.

This chain uses TRBV28 with TRBJ1-5, with TRBD1 identical over 8 bases. The trim removed 5 bases at V and 2 bases at J, leaving 5 bases unmatched. The length of the CDR3 is 15 residues. CDR1 is MDHEN and CDR2 is SYDVKM in the germline V gene. The CDR3, as DNA: TGTGCCAGCAGTCGCAGGGGGCAAGGCAATCAGCCCCAGCATTTT. It translates to CASSRRGQGNQPQHF.

The CDR3 is CASSRQGKGTEAFF. CDR3 sequence (DNA): TGTGCCAGCAGTCGCCAGGGGAAGGGGACTGAAGCTTTCTTT. The chain is built from TRBV6-6 and TRBJ1-1; D might be TRBD1 (6 bases). This CDR3 has 14 residues. Trimming took off 5 bases at V and 5 bases at J, with 15 bases between the two ends. Germline CDR1 reads MNHNY; CDR2 reads SVGAGI (reference sequence).

The V gene is TRBV27, the J gene TRBJ1-5, with D maybe TRBD1 (6 bases). Germline V CDR1 and CDR2: MNHEY, SMNVEV (reference sequence). V lost 5 bases to trimming and J lost 1 base, with 15 bases between them. This CDR3 has 16 residues. The DNA for the CDR3 is TGTGCCAGCAGTGCAGGGGATAGGGGAAGCAATCAGCCCCAGCATTTT. Protein: CASSAGDRGSNQPQHF.

The rearrangement uses TRBV6-5 and TRBJ2-1; D possibly corresponds to TRBD1 (5 bases). Germline CDR1 is MNHEY and CDR2 is SVGAGI. Trimming removed 5 bases from V and 11 bases from J, with 13 bases in between. The CDR3 consists of 12 residues. CDR3 sequence (DNA): TGTGCCAGCAGTCACCCTGACAGCCAGCAGTTCTTC. Protein sequence: CASSHPDSQQFF.

The chain uses TRBV18 and TRBJ2-1, with D hard to call. V dropped 3 bases and J dropped 10 bases, with 10 bases sitting between them. The CDR3 is 12 residues long. Germline V CDR1 and CDR2: KGHSH, LQKENI. The CDR3 loop is CASSPLDSEQFF. In DNA form, the CDR3 reads TGTGCCAGCTCACCGCTAGACTCGGAGCAGTTCTTC.

This sequence joins TRBV7-9 and TRBJ2-2; 9 bases are shared with TRBD2. The junction had 7 bases not matched to a gene; V was cut back by 1 base and J by 4 bases. The germline V gene encodes CDR1 SEHNR and CDR2 FQNEAQ (reference sequence). The CDR3 consists of 17 residues. The CDR3 sequence is CASSLVPGLAFTGELFF. CDR3 nucleotide sequence: TGTGCCAGCAGCTTAGTTCCGGGACTAGCCTTCACCGGGGAGCTGTTTTTT.

The J gene is TRBJ2-7, the V gene TRBV9; 10 bases are a match to TRBD1. Trimming at V came to 3 bases and at J to 1 base, leaving 4 bases not matched to a gene. The CDR3 is 15 amino acids. Germline loops: CDR1 SGDLS, CDR2 YYNGEE. CDR3 sequence (DNA): TGTGCCAGCAGCGGAGGGACAGGGGAATCCTACGAGCAGTACTTC. Translating gives CASSGGTGESYEQYF.

This clone was seen a handful of times. This chain uses TRBV7-6 with TRBJ2-7; possibly TRBD2 for D (6 bases). In germline, CDR1 is SGHVS, CDR2 FNYEAQ. This CDR3 spans 16 amino acids. V lost 2 bases and J 0 bases, leaving 14 bases between the germline ends. CDR3 sequence reads: CASSLTWGEGSYEQYF. DNA for the CDR3: TGTGCCAGCAGCTTAACTTGGGGGGAAGGCTCCTACGAGCAGTACTTC.

The chain recombines TRBV7-8 with TRBJ1-1, with 11 bases fitting TRBD1. The length of the CDR3 is 15 residues. Per germline, CDR1 SGHVS and CDR2 FQNEAQ. V shed 1 base and J 10 bases; nucleotides not matched to a gene: 8. The CDR3 coding sequence is TGTGCCAGCAGCTTAGGGGACAGGGGGAAAGGGGGAGCTTTCTTT. Its translation: CASSLGDRGKGGAFF.

The V and J genes are TRBV5-1 and TRBJ1-2; D remains unclear. Per the germline V gene, CDR1 is SGHRS and CDR2 is YFSETQ. The CDR3 consists of 11 residues. Between the trimmed V and J ends, which lost 3 bases and 7 bases, there was a span of 7 bases. The CDR3 bases are TGCGCCAGCAGCTGGGGAGGTGGCTACACCTTC. Its protein product is CASSWGGGYTF.